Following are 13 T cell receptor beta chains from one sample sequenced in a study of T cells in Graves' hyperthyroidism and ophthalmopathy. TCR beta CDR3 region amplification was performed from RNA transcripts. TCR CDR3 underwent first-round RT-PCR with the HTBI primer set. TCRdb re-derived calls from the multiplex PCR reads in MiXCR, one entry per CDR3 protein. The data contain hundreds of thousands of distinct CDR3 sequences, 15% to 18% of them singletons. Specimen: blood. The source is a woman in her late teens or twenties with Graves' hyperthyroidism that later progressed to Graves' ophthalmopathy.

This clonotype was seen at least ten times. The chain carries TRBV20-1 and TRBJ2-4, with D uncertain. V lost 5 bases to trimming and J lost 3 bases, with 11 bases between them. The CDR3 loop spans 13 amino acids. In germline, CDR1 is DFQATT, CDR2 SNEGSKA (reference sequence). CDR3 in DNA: TGCAGTGCTGGGGTCGAAGACAAAAACATTCAGTACTTC. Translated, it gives CSAGVEDKNIQYF.

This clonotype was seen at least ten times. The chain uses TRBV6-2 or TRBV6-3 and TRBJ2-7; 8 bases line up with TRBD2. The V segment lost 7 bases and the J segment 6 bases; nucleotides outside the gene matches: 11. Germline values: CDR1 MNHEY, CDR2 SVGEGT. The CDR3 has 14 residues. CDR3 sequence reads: CASTKREFRLEQYF. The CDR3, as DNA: TGTGCCAGCACGAAGCGGGAGTTTCGGCTCGAGCAGTACTTC.

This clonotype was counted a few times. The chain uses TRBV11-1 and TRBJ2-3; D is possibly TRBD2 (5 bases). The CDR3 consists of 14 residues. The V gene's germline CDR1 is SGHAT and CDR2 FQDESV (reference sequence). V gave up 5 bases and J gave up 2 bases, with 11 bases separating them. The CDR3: CASSILEFTDTQYF. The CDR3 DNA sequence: TGTGCCAGCAGCATACTAGAGTTCACAGATACGCAGTATTTT.

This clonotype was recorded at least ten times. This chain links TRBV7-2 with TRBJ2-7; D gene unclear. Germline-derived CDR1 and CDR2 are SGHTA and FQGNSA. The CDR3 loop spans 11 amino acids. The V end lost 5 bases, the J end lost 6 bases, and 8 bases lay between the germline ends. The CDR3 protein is CASSQAREQYF. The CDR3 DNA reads TGTGCCAGCAGCCAAGCCCGCGAGCAGTACTTC.

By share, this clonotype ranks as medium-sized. This chain's CDR3 is CASGDRLATNQETQYF. Written as DNA, the CDR3 is TGTGCCAGCGGGGATAGACTAGCGACAAACCAAGAGACCCAGTACTTC. The V gene is TRBV2, the J gene TRBJ2-5; 8 nucleotides align to TRBD2. Germline CDR1 SNHLY, CDR2 FYNNEI. Trimming at V came to 8 bases and at J to 0 bases, leaving 11 bases not matched to a gene. This CDR3 comprises 16 residues.

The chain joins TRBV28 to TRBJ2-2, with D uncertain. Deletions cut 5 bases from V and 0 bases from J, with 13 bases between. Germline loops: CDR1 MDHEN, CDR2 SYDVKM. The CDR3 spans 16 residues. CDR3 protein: CASSGLLGTNTGELFF. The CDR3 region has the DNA TGTGCCAGCAGTGGGCTGCTGGGGACGAACACCGGGGAGCTGTTTTTT.

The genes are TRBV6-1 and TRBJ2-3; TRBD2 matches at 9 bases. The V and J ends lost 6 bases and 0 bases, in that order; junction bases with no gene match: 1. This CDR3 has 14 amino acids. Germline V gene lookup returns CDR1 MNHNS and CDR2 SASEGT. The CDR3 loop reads CASRGLASTDTQYF. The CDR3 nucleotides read TGTGCCAGCAGAGGACTAGCGAGCACAGATACGCAGTATTTT.

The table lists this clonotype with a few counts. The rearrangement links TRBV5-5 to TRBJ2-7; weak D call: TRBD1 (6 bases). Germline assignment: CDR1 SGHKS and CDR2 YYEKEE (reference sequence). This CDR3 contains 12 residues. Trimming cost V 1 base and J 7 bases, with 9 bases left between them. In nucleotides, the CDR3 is TGTGCCAGCAGCTTGTCGGACAGAGAGCAGTACTTC. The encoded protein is CASSLSDREQYF.

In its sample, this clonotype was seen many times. The CDR3 spells CASSPGVGYEQYF. The CDR3 nucleotides are TGTGCCAGCAGCCCCGGGGTTGGATACGAGCAGTACTTC. The chain joins TRBV7-9 to TRBJ2-7; maybe TRBD2 (5 bases). V dropped 5 bases and J dropped 4 bases, with 12 bases sitting between them. CDR1 is SEHNR, CDR2 FQNEAQ, per germline (reference sequence). CDR3 length: 13 amino acids.

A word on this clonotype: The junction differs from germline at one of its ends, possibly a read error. The DNA of the CDR3 is TGTGCCAGCAGCTTGGATGGTCGGGAGGGGGAGGAGACCCGGTACTTC. Translation: CASSLDGREGEETRYF. V gene TRBV5-6 combines with J gene TRBJ2-5, with 8 bases lining up with TRBD2. Germline CDR1 SGHDT, CDR2 YYEEEE. The CDR3 has 16 residues.

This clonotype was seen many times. The CDR3: CSARGPISGNTIYF. The CDR3, as DNA: TGCAGTGCTAGAGGACCGATCTCTGGAAACACCATATATTTT. V and J are TRBV20-1 and TRBJ1-3; D remains ambiguous. The CDR3 is made up of 14 amino acids. The V and J ends lost 1 base and 0 bases respectively, with 7 bases between them. Per the germline V gene, CDR1 is DFQATT and CDR2 is SNEGSKA (reference sequence).

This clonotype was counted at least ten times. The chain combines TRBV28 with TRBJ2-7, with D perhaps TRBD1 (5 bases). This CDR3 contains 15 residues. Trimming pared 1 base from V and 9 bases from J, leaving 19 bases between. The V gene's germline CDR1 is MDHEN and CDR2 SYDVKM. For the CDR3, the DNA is TGTGCCAGCAGTTTATCCCCCAGGGCCTTAGGCGGGCAGTACTTC. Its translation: CASSLSPRALGGQYF.

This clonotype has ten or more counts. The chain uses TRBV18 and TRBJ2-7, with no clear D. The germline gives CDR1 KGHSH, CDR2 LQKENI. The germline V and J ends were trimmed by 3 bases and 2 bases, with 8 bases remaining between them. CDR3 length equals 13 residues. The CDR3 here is CASSPEQTYEQYF. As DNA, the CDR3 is TGTGCCAGCTCACCGGAACAGACCTACGAGCAGTACTTC.